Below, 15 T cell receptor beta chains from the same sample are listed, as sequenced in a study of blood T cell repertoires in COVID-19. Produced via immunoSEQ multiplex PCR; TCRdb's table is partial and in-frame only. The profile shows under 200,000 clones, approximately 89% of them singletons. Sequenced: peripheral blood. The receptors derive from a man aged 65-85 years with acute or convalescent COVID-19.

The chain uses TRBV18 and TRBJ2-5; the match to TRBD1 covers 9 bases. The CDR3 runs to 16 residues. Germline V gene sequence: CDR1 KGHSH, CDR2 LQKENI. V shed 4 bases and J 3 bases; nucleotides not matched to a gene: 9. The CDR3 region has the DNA TGTGCCAGCTCACGCCCATGGACAGGGGAGGAAGAGACCCAGTACTTC. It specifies CASSRPWTGEEETQYF. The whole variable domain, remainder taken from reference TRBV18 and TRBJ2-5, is NAGVMQNPRHLVRRRGQEARLRCSPMKGHSHVYWYRQLPEEGLKFMVYLQKENIIDESGMPKERFSAEFPKEGPSILRIQQVVRGDSAAYFCASSRPWTGEEETQYFGPGTRLLVL.

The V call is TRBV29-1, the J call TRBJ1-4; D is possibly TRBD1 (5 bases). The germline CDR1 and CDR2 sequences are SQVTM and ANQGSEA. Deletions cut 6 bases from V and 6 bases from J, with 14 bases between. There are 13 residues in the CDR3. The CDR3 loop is CSVREGTDEKLFF. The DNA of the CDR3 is TGCAGCGTCAGGGAGGGTACGGATGAAAAACTGTTTTTT.

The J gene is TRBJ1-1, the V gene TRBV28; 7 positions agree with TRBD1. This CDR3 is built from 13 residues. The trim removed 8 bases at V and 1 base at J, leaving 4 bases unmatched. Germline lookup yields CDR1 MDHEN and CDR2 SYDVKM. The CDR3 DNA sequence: TGTGCCAGCGCGGGGACAGAGAACACTGAAGCTTTCTTT. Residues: CASAGTENTEAFF. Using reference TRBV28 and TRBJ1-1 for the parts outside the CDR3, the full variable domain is DVKVTQSSRYLVKRTGEKVFLECVQDMDHENMFWYRQDPGLGLRLIYFSYDVKMKEKGDIPEGYSVSREKKERFSLILESASTNQTSMYLCASAGTENTEAFFGQGTRLTVV.

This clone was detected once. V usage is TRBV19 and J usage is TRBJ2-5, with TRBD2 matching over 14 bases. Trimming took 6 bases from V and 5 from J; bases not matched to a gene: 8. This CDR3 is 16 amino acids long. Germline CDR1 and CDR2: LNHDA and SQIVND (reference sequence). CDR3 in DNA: TGTGCCAGTAGAAGACTAGCGGGAGGGTCCGGGGAGACCCAGTACTTC. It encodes CASRRLAGGSGETQYF. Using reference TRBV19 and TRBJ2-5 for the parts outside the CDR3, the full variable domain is DGGITQSPKYLFRKEGQNVTLSCEQNLNHDAMYWYRQDPGQGLRLIYYSQIVNDFQKGDIAEGYSVSREKKESFPLTVTSAQKNPTAFYLCASRRLAGGSGETQYFGPGTRLLVL.

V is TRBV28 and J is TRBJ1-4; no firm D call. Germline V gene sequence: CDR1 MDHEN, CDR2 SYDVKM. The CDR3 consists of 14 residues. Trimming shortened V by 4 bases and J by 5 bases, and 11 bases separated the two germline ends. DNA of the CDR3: TGTGCCAGCAGTTCGCGGCCGGAAAATGAAAAACTGTTTTTT. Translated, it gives CASSSRPENEKLFF.

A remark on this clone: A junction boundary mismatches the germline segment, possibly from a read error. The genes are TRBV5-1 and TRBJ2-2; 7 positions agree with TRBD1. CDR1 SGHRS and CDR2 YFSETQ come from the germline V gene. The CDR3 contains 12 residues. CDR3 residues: CASSFPEGALFF. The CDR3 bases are TGCGCCAGCAGCTTTCCCGAGGGGGCGCTGTTTTTT.

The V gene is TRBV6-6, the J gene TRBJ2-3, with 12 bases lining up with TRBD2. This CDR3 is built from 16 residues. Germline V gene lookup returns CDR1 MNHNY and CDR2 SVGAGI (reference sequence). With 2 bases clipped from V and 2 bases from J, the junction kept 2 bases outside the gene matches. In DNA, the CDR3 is TGTGCCAGCAGTTACGGACTAGCGGGAAACACAGATACGCAGTATTTT. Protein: CASSYGLAGNTDTQYF.

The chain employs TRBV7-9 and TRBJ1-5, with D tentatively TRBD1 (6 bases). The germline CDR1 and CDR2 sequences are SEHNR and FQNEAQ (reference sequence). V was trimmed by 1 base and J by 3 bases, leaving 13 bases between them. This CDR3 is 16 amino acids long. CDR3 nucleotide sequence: TGTGCCAGCAGCTTAGAGGGGGGGTTCTACAATCAGCCCCAGCATTTT. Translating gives CASSLEGGFYNQPQHF.

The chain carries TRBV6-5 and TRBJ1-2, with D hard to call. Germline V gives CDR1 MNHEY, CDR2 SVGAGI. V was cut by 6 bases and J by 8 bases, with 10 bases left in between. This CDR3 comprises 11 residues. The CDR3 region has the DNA TGTGCCAGCAGCCCCGGCAGGGGCTACACCTTC. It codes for CASSPGRGYTF.

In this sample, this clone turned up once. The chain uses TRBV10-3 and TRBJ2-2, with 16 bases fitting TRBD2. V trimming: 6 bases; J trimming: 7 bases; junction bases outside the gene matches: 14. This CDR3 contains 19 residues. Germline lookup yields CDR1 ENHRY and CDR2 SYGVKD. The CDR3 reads CAIRKGGLAGGNRLGELFF. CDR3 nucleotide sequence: TGTGCCATCAGGAAGGGGGGACTAGCGGGAGGGAACAGACTCGGGGAGCTGTTTTTT.

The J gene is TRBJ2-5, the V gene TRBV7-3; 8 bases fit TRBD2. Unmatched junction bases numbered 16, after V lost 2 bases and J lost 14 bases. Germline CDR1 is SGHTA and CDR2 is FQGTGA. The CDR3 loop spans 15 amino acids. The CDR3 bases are TGTGCCAGCAGCTTACGGCTTAGACCCGGGACTAGGGTATACTTC. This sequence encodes CASSLRLRPGTRVYF.

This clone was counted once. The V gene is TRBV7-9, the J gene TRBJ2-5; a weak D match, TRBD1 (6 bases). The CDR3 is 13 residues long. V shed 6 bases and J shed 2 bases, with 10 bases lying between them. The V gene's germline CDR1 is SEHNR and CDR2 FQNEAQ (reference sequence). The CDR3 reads CASRSGAQETQYF. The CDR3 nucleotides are TGTGCCAGCAGGTCAGGGGCTCAAGAGACCCAGTACTTC.

CDR3 DNA sequence: TGTGCCAGCAGGCTCGGGACTAGCGGGATGGGCACAGATACGCAGTATTTT. It is translated as CASRLGTSGMGTDTQYF. The chain has TRBV28 and TRBJ2-3, with 13 bases lining up with TRBD2. This CDR3 has 17 amino acids. Germline lookup yields CDR1 MDHEN and CDR2 SYDVKM. Germline trimming cut 6 bases from V and 1 base from J; bases unmatched to any gene: 7.

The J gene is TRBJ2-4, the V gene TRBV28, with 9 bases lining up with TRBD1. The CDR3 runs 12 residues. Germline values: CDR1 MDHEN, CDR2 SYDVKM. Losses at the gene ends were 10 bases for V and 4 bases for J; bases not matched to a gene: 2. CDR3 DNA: TGTGCCATAGGACAGGGGAAAAACATTCAGTACTTC. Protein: CAIGQGKNIQYF.

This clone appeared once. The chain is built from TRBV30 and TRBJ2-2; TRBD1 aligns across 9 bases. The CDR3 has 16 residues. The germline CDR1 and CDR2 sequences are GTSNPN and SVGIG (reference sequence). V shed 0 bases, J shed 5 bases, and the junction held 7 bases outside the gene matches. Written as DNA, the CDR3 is TGTGCCTGGAGTGTGACACAGGGGGCGCGAACCGGGGAGCTGTTTTTT. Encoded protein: CAWSVTQGARTGELFF.